This T cell receptor (beta chain) appears in the sequencing data of a study of T cells after yellow fever vaccination (dated by TCRdb to the late 2010s). Study-level background: The SMART-Seq v4 Ultra Low Input RNA kit was used to prepare libraries from fractions with low cell numbers. To follow T-cell clones before and after both primary and booster YFV17D yellow fever vaccination, bulk TCR alpha and beta repertoires underwent longitudinal sequencing. Two healthy male donors made up the cohort, one aged 18 to 29 years and the other aged 30 to 40 years. Blood was collected at multiple timepoints before and after primary and secondary immunization, and bulk PBMC replicates and cell subsets were isolated. Study-level results and caveats: Computational filtering was required because FACS-sorted repertoires could contain abundant contaminating clonotypes from the bulk population. Only two donors were included in the study, so the extent to which the findings can be generalized is limited. Most clones expanded after primary vaccination (almost 97% of CD4 and 88% of CD8) were re-detected after the booster, suggesting that broad memory maintenance occurred. A small fraction of clonotypes appeared in both the CD4 and CD8 compartments, likely as a result of convergent recombination. The secondary T-cell response was weaker than the primary response but faster, peaking on day 5 instead of day 15.

CDR1 and CDR2 are drawn from the germline V gene: SGHVS, FNYEAQ. Including cysteine and phenylalanine, the CDR3 has 16 amino acids. Only the CDR3 part of the read is kept: 48 bases, read in frame from the first base. V lost 5 bases and J lost 9 bases, and the count of bases not matched to a germline gene is 10. This clonotype was seen many times. Its recognized antigen is unknown. Base qualities are missing; no much larger clone stands one base away. The sample's treatment or condition label, in plain terms: live attenuated yellow fever vaccine strain. At every blood-draw timepoint, two biological replicates of bulk PBMCs were collected. A standard Ficoll-Paque protocol was used to isolate PBMCs from peripheral blood. TriZol was used to extract RNA from bulk PBMCs, CD4 and CD8 fractions, and dextramer-positive and dextramer-negative fractions. Synthesis of TCR cDNA relied on 5'RACE template switching, a step that introduced a universal primer site along with unique molecular identifiers. Priming of cDNA synthesis was performed from both the TCR alpha and TCR beta constant segments. Libraries were amplified in two PCR steps, with sample barcodes and sequencing adapters added in the second step. Libraries were sequenced on Illumina HiSeq 2500 (2x100 bp) or NovaSeq (2x150 bp). Per the authors' processing: Reads were demultiplexed and collapsed into UMI consensus sequences with MIGEC, and V(D)J alignment was performed with MiXCR. Using edgeR on replicate PBMC samples, clonotypes were called vaccine-responding if FDR was below 0.01 and the log2 fold change was above 5 up to day 15. CD4 or CD8 identity was assigned to each bulk clonotype according to whether the clonotype was present at higher abundance in the sequenced CD4 repertoire or the sequenced CD8 repertoire. Starting from the raw public reads, TCRdb applied fastp trimming at Q25, assembled clones with MiXCR and retained in-frame beta chains. Each CDR3 protein gets just one entry, which takes the most common genes and DNA from the rows behind it. These V and J calls derive from TCRdb rather than the authors' analysis. This sample lists approximately 550,000 distinct CDR3 sequences; approximately 15% were detected once. The top ten clones comprise over 12% of the sample.

The sample was PBMCs, taken on the day of the yellow fever booster vaccination. This receptor was identified in a man aged 25-45 years who received the YFV17D yellow fever vaccine. Recombination joined TRBV7-6 with TRBJ2-1; 13 junctional bases match TRBD2. The CDR3 corresponds to CASSPWTSGSRGEQFF. The nucleotide sequence reads as follows: TGTGCCAGCAGCCCCTGGACTAGCGGGAGTCGGGGTGAGCAGTTCTTC. This CDR3, with the reference TRBV7-6 and TRBJ2-1 proteins standing in past its ends, gives the full variable domain GAGVSQSPRYKVTKRGQDVALRCDPISGHVSLYWYRQALGQGPEFLTYFNYEAQQDKSGLPNDRFSAERPEGSISTLTIQRTEQRDSAMYRCASSPWTSGSRGEQFFGPGTRLTVL.